This T cell receptor (beta chain) was obtained from a study of CD8+CD57+ T cells in acquired aplastic anemia. Patients chosen for sequencing had CD8+CD57+ cells that had expanded, as shown by flow cytometry. Severe acquired aplastic anemia was diagnosed in all patients. None of the patients had been given any therapy when their blood was sampled. Findings and caveats of the study: Patients and controls were found to share fewer than 35 CD8+ CDR3 sequences. Controls did not differ significantly from patients in CD8+ Simpson's diversity.

Genomic DNA was employed as the template in profiling TCR beta VDJ and CDR3. In TCRdb, the reads were re-called with MiXCR into one record per CDR3 protein. Of roughly 250,000 distinct CDR3 sequences in the sample, roughly 82% were seen once. As concerns this clonotype: Its specificity is unknown.

The TCR originated in a human donor with aplastic anemia. The source material was sorted CD4+, CD8+, or CD8+CD57+ T cells (not recorded which) from PBMCs.

Here the CDR3 DNA reads TGCGCCAGCAGCCTATTAACTGGGCCCCTTAACTATGGCTACACCTTC. Translation: CASSLLTGPLNYGYTF. The chain joins TRBV5-1 to TRBJ1-2; D unclear. The CDR3 runs to 16 residues. Germline values: CDR1 SGHRS, CDR2 YFSETQ. Trimming stripped 4 bases from V and 1 base from J, with 17 bases between. The whole variable domain, remainder taken from reference TRBV5-1 and TRBJ1-2, is KAGVTQTPRYLIKTRGQQVTLSCSPISGHRSVSWYQQTPGQGLQFLFEYFSETQRNKGNFPGRFSGRQFSNSRSEMNVSTLELGDSALYLCASSLLTGPLNYGYTFGSGTRLTVV.